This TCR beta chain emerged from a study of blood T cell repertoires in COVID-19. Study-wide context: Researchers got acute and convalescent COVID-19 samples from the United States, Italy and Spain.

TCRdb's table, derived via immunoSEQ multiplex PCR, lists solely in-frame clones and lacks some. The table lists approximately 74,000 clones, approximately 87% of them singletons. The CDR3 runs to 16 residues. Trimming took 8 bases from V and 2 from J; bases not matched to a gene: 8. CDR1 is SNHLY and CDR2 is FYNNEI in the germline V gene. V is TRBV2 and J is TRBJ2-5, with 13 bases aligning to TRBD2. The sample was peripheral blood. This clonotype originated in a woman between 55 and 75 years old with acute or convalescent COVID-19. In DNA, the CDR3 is TGTGCCAGCCACCTCGGACTAGCGGGAGCACAAGAGACCCAGTACTTC. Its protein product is CASHLGLAGAQETQYF.